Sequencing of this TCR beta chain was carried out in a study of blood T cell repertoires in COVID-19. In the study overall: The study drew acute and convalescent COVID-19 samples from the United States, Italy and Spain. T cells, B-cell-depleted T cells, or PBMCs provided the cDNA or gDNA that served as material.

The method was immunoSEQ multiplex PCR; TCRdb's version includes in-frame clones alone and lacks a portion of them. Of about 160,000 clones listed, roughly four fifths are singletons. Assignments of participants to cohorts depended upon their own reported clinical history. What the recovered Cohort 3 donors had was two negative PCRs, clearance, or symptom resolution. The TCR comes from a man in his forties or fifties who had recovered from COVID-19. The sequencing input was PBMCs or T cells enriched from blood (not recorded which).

DNA of the CDR3: TGTGCCAGCAGTGTACCGGGGAGCTATGGCTACACCTTC. Its translation is CASSVPGSYGYTF. The chain links TRBV25-1 to TRBJ1-2; D not certain. Germline values: CDR1 MGHDK, CDR2 SYGVNS. V gave up 4 bases and J gave up 4 bases, with 10 bases separating them. This CDR3 has 13 amino acids.